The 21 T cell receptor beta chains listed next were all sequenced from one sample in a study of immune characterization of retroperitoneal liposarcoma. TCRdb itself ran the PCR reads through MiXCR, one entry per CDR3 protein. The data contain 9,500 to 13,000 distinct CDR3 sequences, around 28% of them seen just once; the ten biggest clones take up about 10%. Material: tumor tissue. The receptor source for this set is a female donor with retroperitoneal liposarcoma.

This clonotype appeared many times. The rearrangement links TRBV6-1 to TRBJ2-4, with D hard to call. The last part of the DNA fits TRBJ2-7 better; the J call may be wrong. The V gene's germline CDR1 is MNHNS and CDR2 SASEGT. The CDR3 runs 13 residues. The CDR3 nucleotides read TGTGCCAGCAGTTCTCGGACCCACTACGAGCAGTACTTC. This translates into CASSSRTHYEQYF.

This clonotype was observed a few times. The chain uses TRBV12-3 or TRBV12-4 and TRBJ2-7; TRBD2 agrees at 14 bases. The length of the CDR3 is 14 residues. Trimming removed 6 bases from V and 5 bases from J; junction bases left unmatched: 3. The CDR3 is CASSRTSGRNEQYF. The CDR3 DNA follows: TGTGCCAGCAGCCGGACTAGCGGGAGGAACGAGCAGTACTTC.

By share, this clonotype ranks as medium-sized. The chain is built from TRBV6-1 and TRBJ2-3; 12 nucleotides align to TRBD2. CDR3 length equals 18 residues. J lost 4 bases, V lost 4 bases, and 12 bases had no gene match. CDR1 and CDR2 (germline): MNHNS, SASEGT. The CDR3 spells CASSGLPLLAGGSDTQYF. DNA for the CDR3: TGTGCCAGCAGTGGCCTACCCCTTCTAGCGGGAGGGTCAGATACGCAGTATTTT.

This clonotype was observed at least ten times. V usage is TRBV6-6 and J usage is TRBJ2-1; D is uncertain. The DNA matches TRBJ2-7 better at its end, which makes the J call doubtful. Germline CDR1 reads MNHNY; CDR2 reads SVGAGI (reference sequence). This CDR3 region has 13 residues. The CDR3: CASSYSGWYEQYF. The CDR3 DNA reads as TGTGCCAGCAGTTACTCGGGGTGGTACGAGCAGTACTTC.

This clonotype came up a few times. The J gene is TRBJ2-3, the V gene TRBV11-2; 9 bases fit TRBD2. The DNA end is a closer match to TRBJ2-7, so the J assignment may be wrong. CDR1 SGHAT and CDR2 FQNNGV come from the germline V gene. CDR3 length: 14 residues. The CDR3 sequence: CASSSWTSVNEQYF. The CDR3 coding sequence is TGTGCCAGCAGCTCGTGGACTAGCGTCAATGAGCAGTACTTC.

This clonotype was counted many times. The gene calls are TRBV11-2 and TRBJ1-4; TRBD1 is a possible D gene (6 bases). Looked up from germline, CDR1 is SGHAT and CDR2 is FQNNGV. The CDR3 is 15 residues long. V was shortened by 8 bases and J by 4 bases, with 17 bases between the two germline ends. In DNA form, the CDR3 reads TGTGCCAGCGGACCGTTAGGGGGGAGTAATGAAAAACTGTTTTTT. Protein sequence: CASGPLGGSNEKLFF.

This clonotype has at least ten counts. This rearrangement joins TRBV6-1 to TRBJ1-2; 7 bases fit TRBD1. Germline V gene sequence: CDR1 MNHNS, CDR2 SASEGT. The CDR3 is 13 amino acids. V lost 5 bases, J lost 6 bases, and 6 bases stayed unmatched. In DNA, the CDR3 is TGTGCCAGCAGTAGATCCGGGACAGATGGCTACACCTTC. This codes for CASSRSGTDGYTF.

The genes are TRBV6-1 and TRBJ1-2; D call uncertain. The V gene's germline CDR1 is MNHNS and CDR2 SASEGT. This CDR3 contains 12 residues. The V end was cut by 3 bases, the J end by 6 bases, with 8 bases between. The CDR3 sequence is CASSEGSDGYTF. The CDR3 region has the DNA TGTGCCAGCAGTGAGGGTTCCGATGGCTACACCTTC.

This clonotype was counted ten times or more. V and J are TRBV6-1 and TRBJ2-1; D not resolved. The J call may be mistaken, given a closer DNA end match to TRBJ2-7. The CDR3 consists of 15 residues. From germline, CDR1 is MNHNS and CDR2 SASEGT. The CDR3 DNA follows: TGTGCCAGCAGTGAAACATGGCAGTCCTACAATGAGCAGTACTTC. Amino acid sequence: CASSETWQSYNEQYF.

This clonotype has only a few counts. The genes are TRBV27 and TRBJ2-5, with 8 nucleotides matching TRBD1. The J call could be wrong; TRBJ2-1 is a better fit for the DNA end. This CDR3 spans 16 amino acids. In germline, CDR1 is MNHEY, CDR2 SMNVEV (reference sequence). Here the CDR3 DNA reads TGTGCCAGCAGTCCCGATGGGGACAGGATGTACAATGAGCAGTTCTTC. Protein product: CASSPDGDRMYNEQFF.

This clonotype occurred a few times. CDR3 DNA: TGTGCCAGCAGTGTCTCTTCAGGCTACGAGCAGTTCTTC. Its translation: CASSVSSGYEQFF. The V call is TRBV6-1, the J call TRBJ2-1; D gene unclear. Per the germline V gene, CDR1 is MNHNS and CDR2 is SASEGT. V was pared by 4 bases and J by 10 bases, with 14 bases between. This CDR3 contains 13 residues.

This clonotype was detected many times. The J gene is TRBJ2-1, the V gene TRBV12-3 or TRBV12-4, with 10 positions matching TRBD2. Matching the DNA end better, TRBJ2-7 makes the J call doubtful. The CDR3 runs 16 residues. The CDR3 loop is CASSPLAGIMRDEQYF. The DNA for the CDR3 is TGTGCCAGCAGCCCACTAGCGGGGATTATGCGAGATGAGCAGTACTTC.

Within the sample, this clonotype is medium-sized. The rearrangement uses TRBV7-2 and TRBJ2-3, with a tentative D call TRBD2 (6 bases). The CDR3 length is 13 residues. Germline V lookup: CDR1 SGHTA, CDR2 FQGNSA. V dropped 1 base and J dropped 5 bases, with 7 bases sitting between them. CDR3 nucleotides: TGTGCCAGCAGCTTAGTCGGGGGAGATACGCAGTATTTT. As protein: CASSLVGGDTQYF.

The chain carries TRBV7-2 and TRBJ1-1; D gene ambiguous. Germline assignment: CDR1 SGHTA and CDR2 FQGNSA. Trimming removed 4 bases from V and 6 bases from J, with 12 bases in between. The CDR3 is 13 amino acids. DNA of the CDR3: TGTGCCAGCAGCTCGAGACTGGAGGCTGAAGCTTTCTTT. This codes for CASSSRLEAEAFF.

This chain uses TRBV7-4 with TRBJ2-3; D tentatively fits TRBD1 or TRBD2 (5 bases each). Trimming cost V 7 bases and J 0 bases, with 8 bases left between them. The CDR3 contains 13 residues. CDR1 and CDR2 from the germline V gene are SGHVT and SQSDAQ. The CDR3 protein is CASNRDSTDTQYF. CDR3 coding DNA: TGTGCCAGCAACCGGGACAGCACAGATACGCAGTATTTT.

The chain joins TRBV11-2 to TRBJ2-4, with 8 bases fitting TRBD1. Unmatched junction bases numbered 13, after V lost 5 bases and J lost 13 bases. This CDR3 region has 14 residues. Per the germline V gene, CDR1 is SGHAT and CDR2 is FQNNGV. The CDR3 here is CASSPWTGNNEQYF. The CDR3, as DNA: TGTGCCAGCAGCCCTTGGACAGGGAACAATGAGCAGTACTTC.

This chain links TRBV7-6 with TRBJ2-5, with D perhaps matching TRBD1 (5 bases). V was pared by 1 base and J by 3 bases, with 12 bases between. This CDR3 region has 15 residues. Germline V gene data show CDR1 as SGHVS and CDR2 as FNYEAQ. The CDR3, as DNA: TGTGCCAGCAGCTTAGACCCAGGGATCGAAGAGACCCAGTACTTC. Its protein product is CASSLDPGIEETQYF.

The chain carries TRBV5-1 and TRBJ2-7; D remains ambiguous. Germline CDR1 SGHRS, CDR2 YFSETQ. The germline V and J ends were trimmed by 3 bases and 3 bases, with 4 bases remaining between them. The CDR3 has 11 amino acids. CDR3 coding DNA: TGCGCCAGCAGCTACGTCTACGAGCAGTACTTC. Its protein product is CASSYVYEQYF.

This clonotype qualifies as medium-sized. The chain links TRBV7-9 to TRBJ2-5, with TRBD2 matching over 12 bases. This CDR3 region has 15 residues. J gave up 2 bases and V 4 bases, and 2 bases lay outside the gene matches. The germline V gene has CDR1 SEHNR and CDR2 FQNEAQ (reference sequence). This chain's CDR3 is CASSYGLAGQETQYF. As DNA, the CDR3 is TGTGCCAGCAGCTACGGACTAGCGGGGCAAGAGACCCAGTACTTC.

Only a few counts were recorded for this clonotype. Written as DNA, the CDR3 is TGTGCCAGCAGCTTATTTAGCGGGGACTACAATGAGCAGTTCTTC. Protein: CASSLFSGDYNEQFF. The J gene is TRBJ2-1, the V gene TRBV7-3; 8 bases map to TRBD2. Trimming at V came to 2 bases and at J to 3 bases, leaving 3 bases not matched to a gene. The CDR3 consists of 15 residues. The germline gives CDR1 SGHTA, CDR2 FQGTGA.

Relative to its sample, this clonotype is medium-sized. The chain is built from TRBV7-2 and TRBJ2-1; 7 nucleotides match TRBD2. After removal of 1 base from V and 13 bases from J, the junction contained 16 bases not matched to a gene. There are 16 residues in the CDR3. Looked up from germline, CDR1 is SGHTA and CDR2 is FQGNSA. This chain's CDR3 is CASSLDATTSRETQFF. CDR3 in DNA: TGTGCCAGCAGCTTAGATGCCACCACCTCGCGGGAGACCCAGTTCTTC.